The sequence of this T cell receptor beta chain was determined in a study of human T cells and chemical hapten exposure. The overall study: An area of 2 cm by 2 to 2.5 cm on upper inner arm skin received 2% DPC for sensitization. Points from the study as a whole: Controls formed significantly fewer large CDR3 similarity clusters than expanded TCRs did.

Time point here: patch test 2, 6 weeks after DPC sensitization. Sample treatment: therapeutic diphenylcyclopropenone sensitization with weekly scalp DPC. Germline lookup yields CDR1 SNHLY and CDR2 FYNNEI. The CDR3 is 16 amino acids. V lost 0 bases, J lost 3 bases, and 8 bases stayed unmatched. This clonotype was counted ten times or more. Its antigen is undetermined. MiXCR, applied by TCRdb to the RACE reads, yields one record per CDR3 protein. The sample holds roughly 94,000 distinct CDR3 sequences; 9.3% are singletons and the top ten take about 2%. The receptor was derived from a woman aged 40 to 55 with alopecia areata. Some clones in this sample may be carry-over from other donors' samples. The genes are TRBV2 and TRBJ2-7; the match to TRBD2 covers 7 bases. Here the sequenced sample was whole blood, taken in connection with sensitization to the hapten diphenylcyclopropenone (DPC). The CDR3 spells CASSEALLGGIYEQYF. The CDR3 bases are TGTGCCAGCAGTGAAGCGCTTCTGGGGGGGATCTACGAGCAGTACTTC.